This passage covers 23 T cell receptor beta chains from one sample sequenced in a study of T cells after yellow fever vaccination. Each CDR3 protein is one row after TCRdb ran MiXCR on the 5' RACE reads. The sample yields 140,000 to 150,000 distinct CDR3 sequences, 6.6% seen once. The specimen was CD4+ T cells sorted from PBMCs, collected 10 days after the yellow fever booster vaccination. The receptors originated from a man aged 25-40 years who received the YFV17D yellow fever vaccine.

The table lists this clonotype with many counts. V gene TRBV5-1 combines with J gene TRBJ1-4, with 7 bases matching TRBD1. V gave up 4 bases and J gave up 4 bases; unmatched junction bases: 10. The CDR3 loop spans 16 amino acids. Germline V lookup: CDR1 SGHRS, CDR2 YFSETQ. CDR3 protein: CASSQTPTGINEKLFF. CDR3 sequence (DNA): TGCGCCAGCAGCCAAACCCCGACAGGGATTAATGAAAAACTGTTTTTT.

This clonotype has ten or more counts. The chain links TRBV7-2 to TRBJ2-3; D tentatively fits TRBD1 or TRBD2 (6 bases each). This CDR3 has 17 residues. V lost 0 bases, J lost 6 bases, and 19 bases lay in between. In germline, CDR1 is SGHTA, CDR2 FQGNSA. This chain's CDR3 is CASSLARAGTGGDTQYF. The CDR3 nucleotides read TGTGCCAGCAGCTTAGCGAGGGCGGGGACCGGGGGCGATACGCAGTATTTT. Complete variable domain (other parts from reference TRBV7-2 and TRBJ2-3): GAGVSQSPSNKVTEKGKDVELRCDPISGHTALYWYRQSLGQGLEFLIYFQGNSAPDKSGLPSDRFSAERTGGSVSTLTIQRTQQEDSAVYLCASSLARAGTGGDTQYFGPGTRLTVL.

With respect to this clonotype: Being one base from a much bigger clone, this may be a read error. The CDR3 DNA sequence: TGTGCCAGCAGCAAATGGGACCTTACAGCTGCCTCACCCCTCCACTTT. Translated, it gives CASSKWDLTAASPLHF. The chain combines TRBV7-9 with TRBJ1-6, with D possibly being TRBD1 (5 bases). The V gene's germline CDR1 is SEHNR and CDR2 FQNEAQ (reference sequence). V was cut by 5 bases and J by 10 bases, with 21 bases left in between. This CDR3 is built from 16 residues. Together with reference TRBV7-9 and TRBJ1-6, the CDR3 gives the full variable domain: DTGVSQNPRHKITKRGQNVTFRCDPISEHNRLYWYRQTLGQGPEFLTYFQNEAQLEKSRLLSDRFSAERPKGSFSTLEIQRTEQGDSAMYLCASSKWDLTAASPLHFGNGTRLTVT.

This clonotype was recorded at least ten times. V is TRBV7-3 and J is TRBJ2-3; TRBD2 matches at 9 bases. The germline V gene has CDR1 SGHTA and CDR2 FQGTGA. CDR3 length: 17 residues. V lost 4 bases and J lost 1; bases outside the gene matches: 9. The CDR3 region has the DNA TGTGCCAGCAGCTCCAACAGGCTAGCGGGATGCACAGATACGCAGTATTTT. Translation gives CASSSNRLAGCTDTQYF.

V gene TRBV6-2 or TRBV6-3 combines with J gene TRBJ2-3, with D perhaps matching TRBD1 (6 bases). This CDR3 is built from 11 residues. V lost 6 bases, J lost 5 bases, and 6 bases lay in between. CDR1 is MNHEY, CDR2 SVGEGT, per germline. The CDR3 is CASRGGDTQYF. CDR3 bases: TGTGCCAGCAGAGGGGGAGATACGCAGTATTTT.

This clonotype has a count of ten or more. The chain combines TRBV11-2 with TRBJ2-5; D not certain. Germline V gene data show CDR1 as SGHAT and CDR2 as FQNNGV. V lost 1 base, J lost 3 bases, and 12 bases lay in between. There are 15 residues in the CDR3. The DNA for the CDR3 is TGTGCCAGCAGCTTAGGGTCTGGGATTAAAGAGACCCAGTACTTC. Its protein is CASSLGSGIKETQYF.

This clonotype occurred many times. This chain connects TRBV12-3 or TRBV12-4 to TRBJ2-7; D may be TRBD2 (6 bases). Between the trimmed V and J ends, which lost 1 base and 7 bases, there was a span of 8 bases. The CDR3 sequence is 12 residues long. CDR3 coding DNA: TGTGCCAGCAGTTTAGTTCGGGGGGAGCAGTACTTC. It yields the protein CASSLVRGEQYF.

This clonotype was observed many times. The chain joins TRBV11-2 to TRBJ2-7; TRBD1 agrees at 9 bases. CDR1 is SGHAT and CDR2 is FQNNGV in the germline V gene. The trim removed 3 bases at V and 4 bases at J, leaving 4 bases unmatched. This CDR3 has 14 amino acids. The CDR3 reads CASSFSQGAYEQYF. For the CDR3, the DNA is TGTGCCAGCAGCTTCTCACAGGGGGCGTACGAGCAGTACTTC.

Ten or more counts support this clonotype. The gene calls are TRBV28 and TRBJ2-7; 12 positions match TRBD2. Germline values: CDR1 MDHEN, CDR2 SYDVKM. The CDR3 extends over 15 amino acids. Losses at the gene ends were 5 bases for V and 2 bases for J; bases not matched to a gene: 4. CDR3 region: CASSPRLAGAYEQYF. Here the CDR3 DNA reads TGTGCCAGCAGTCCCCGACTAGCGGGGGCCTACGAGCAGTACTTC.

This clonotype has at least ten counts. The chain carries TRBV7-2 and TRBJ2-1; 7 nucleotides agree with TRBD2. This CDR3 has 14 residues. J gave up 16 bases and V 6 bases, and 18 bases lay outside the gene matches. The germline CDR1 and CDR2 sequences are SGHTA and FQGNSA. The CDR3 nucleotides read TGTGCCAGCAGTCCGACGAAGGGACTAATCCCCCGTTTCTTC. It translates to CASSPTKGLIPRFF.

The sample holds many counts of this clonotype. The chain recombines TRBV7-2 with TRBJ2-7; either TRBD1 or TRBD2 may supply D (7 bases each). The CDR3 length is 15 residues. Germline V gene lookup returns CDR1 SGHTA and CDR2 FQGNSA. Trimming pared 5 bases from V and 3 bases from J, leaving 17 bases between. The CDR3 region is CASSQGGGYRYEQYF. In nucleotides, the CDR3 is TGTGCCAGCAGCCAGGGGGGGGGTTATCGCTACGAGCAGTACTTC.

At least ten counts were recorded for this clonotype. CDR3 residues: CASILSGQGNTEAFF. In DNA, the CDR3 is TGTGCCAGCATCTTATCTGGACAGGGGAACACTGAAGCTTTCTTT. The genes are TRBV12-3 or TRBV12-4 and TRBJ1-1, with 8 bases fitting TRBD1. J gave up 1 base and V 7 bases, and 8 bases lay outside the gene matches. The CDR3 is made up of 15 amino acids.

This clonotype was seen ten or more times. This rearrangement joins TRBV5-1 to TRBJ2-5; 9 bases agree with TRBD2. In germline, CDR1 is SGHRS, CDR2 YFSETQ. The CDR3 has 17 amino acids. V trimming: 7 bases; J trimming: 4 bases; junction bases outside the gene matches: 17. This chain's CDR3 is CASWRRPLAGIRETQYF. CDR3 in DNA: TGCGCCAGCTGGCGACGACCCCTAGCGGGAATTCGAGAGACCCAGTACTTC.

This clonotype was observed many times. The chain carries TRBV5-6 and TRBJ1-2; the D gene is possibly TRBD1 (6 bases). Trimming took off 0 bases at V and 10 bases at J, with 7 bases between the two ends. This CDR3 is 11 amino acids long. The germline V gene encodes CDR1 SGHDT and CDR2 YYEEEE. The CDR3 loop reads CASSLDRVYTF. The CDR3 DNA sequence: TGTGCCAGCAGCTTGGACAGGGTCTACACCTTC.

The rearrangement uses TRBV20-1 and TRBJ2-1; D not resolved. V was clipped by 8 bases and J by 5 bases, with 13 bases between them. This CDR3 is built from 12 residues. The germline CDR1 and CDR2 sequences are DFQATT and SNEGSKA (reference sequence). CDR3 nucleotides: TGCAGTCCCTTCAACCGGAACAATGAGCAGTTCTTC. Translation gives CSPFNRNNEQFF.

This clonotype was detected ten times or more. The V call is TRBV11-1, the J call TRBJ1-2, with no clear D. Trimming shortened V by 1 base and J by 8 bases, and 11 bases separated the two germline ends. The CDR3 has 13 amino acids. CDR1 and CDR2 (germline): SGHAT, FQDESV (reference sequence). CDR3 in amino acids: CASSLVTGSGYTF. The CDR3 DNA reads as TGTGCCAGCAGCTTAGTTACTGGGAGCGGCTACACCTTC.

Many counts were recorded for this clonotype. V and J are TRBV24-1 and TRBJ2-1; a weak D match, TRBD1 (5 bases). Trimming cost V 6 bases and J 6 bases, with 17 bases left between them. This CDR3 spans 15 amino acids. The germline V gene has CDR1 KGHDR and CDR2 SFDVKD. CDR3 amino acids: CATSRRTGGVNEQFF. CDR3 nucleotides: TGTGCCACCAGTAGACGTACAGGTGGCGTCAATGAGCAGTTCTTC.

This chain connects TRBV20-1 to TRBJ2-3; D is undetermined. This CDR3 is built from 13 residues. The V and J ends lost 8 bases and 2 bases respectively, with 14 bases between them. CDR1 DFQATT and CDR2 SNEGSKA come from the germline V gene (reference sequence). The CDR3 spells CSSPDLITDTQYF. The CDR3 bases are TGCAGTTCCCCGGACCTTATCACAGATACGCAGTATTTT.

The J gene is TRBJ1-1, the V gene TRBV28; D is unclear. V lost 5 bases and J 5 bases, leaving 12 bases between the germline ends. The germline V gene encodes CDR1 MDHEN and CDR2 SYDVKM. The CDR3 totals 13 residues. Here the CDR3 reads CASSPPGRTEAFF. The DNA of the CDR3 is TGTGCCAGCAGTCCACCCGGGCGTACTGAAGCTTTCTTT.

The V call is TRBV6-2 or TRBV6-3, the J call TRBJ2-7, with 8 bases aligning to TRBD2. Trimming at V came to 6 bases and at J to 8 bases, leaving 9 bases not matched to a gene. Looked up from germline, CDR1 is MNHEY and CDR2 is SVGEGT. The CDR3 consists of 13 residues. As DNA, the CDR3 is TGTGCCAGCAGGAACCTAGCGGGTACGAAGCAGTACTTC. It codes for CASRNLAGTKQYF.

This clonotype occurred many times. The V gene is TRBV7-2, the J gene TRBJ2-1; possible D gene TRBD2, 6 bases. This CDR3 region has 15 residues. V was shortened by 2 bases and J by 4 bases, with 12 bases between the two germline ends. The germline CDR1 and CDR2 sequences are SGHTA and FQGNSA. The CDR3 reads CASSLLLGTYNEQFF. The CDR3 DNA reads TGTGCCAGCAGCTTATTGTTGGGGACTTACAATGAGCAGTTCTTC.

This clonotype occurred many times. The gene calls are TRBV20-1 and TRBJ1-2, with D perhaps TRBD1 (5 bases). The germline gives CDR1 DFQATT, CDR2 SNEGSKA (reference sequence). This CDR3 region has 13 residues. Trimming pared 6 bases from V and 3 bases from J, leaving 14 bases between. The CDR3 reads CSASPDSHYGYTF. The CDR3 nucleotides are TGCAGTGCCTCCCCCGACAGTCACTATGGCTACACCTTC.

This clonotype occurred many times. The rearrangement joins TRBV12-3 or TRBV12-4 to TRBJ2-3, with 11 bases matching TRBD2. After removal of 6 bases from V and 9 bases from J, the junction contained 11 bases not matched to a gene. The CDR3 is made up of 15 amino acids. Here the CDR3 DNA reads TGTGCCAGCAGCCTAAGCGGACTAGCGGGTGGGACGCAGTATTTT. It yields the protein CASSLSGLAGGTQYF.